Below are 4 T cell receptor beta chains sequenced from a single sample in a study of control samples from healthy donors and cancer patients. Profiled with immunoSEQ multiplex PCR; TCRdb holds only in-frame clones, not every one. The profile shows about 83,000 clones, roughly 89% of them singletons. The sequenced sample consisted of blood. Receptors were obtained from a man aged 45 to 65 in good health.

The chain joins TRBV5-5 to TRBJ2-3; TRBD2 matches 12 bases. The J segment lost 2 bases and the V segment lost 2 bases, leaving 6 bases of the junction unmatched. The CDR3 runs to 17 residues. CDR1 and CDR2 (germline): SGHKS, YYEKEE (reference sequence). CDR3 sequence: CASSFGLAGGFTDTQYF. CDR3 nucleotide sequence: TGTGCCAGCAGCTTTGGGCTAGCGGGGGGGTTCACAGATACGCAGTATTTT.

The chain recombines TRBV15 with TRBJ1-1, with TRBD1 matching over 7 bases. V shed 7 bases, J shed 8 bases, and the junction held 19 bases outside the gene matches. The CDR3 length is 16 residues. From germline, CDR1 is LNHNV and CDR2 YYDKDF (reference sequence). CDR3 loop: CATNPGGFIDFGEAFF. Here the CDR3 DNA reads TGTGCCACCAACCCAGGGGGGTTTATAGACTTCGGGGAAGCTTTCTTT.

J is TRBJ1-2 and V is TRBV3-1 (or the pseudogene TRBV3-2), with a weak D call TRBD1 (5 bases). V lost 0 bases and J 8 bases, leaving 13 bases between the germline ends. The CDR3 loop spans 14 amino acids. Germline V CDR1 and CDR2: LGHDT, YNNKEL (reference sequence). The CDR3 loop reads CASSQDWGSYGYTF. Here the CDR3 DNA reads TGTGCCAGCAGCCAAGATTGGGGGTCTTACGGCTACACCTTC.

V gene TRBV10-3 combines with J gene TRBJ1-2; D uncertain. The CDR3 contains 14 residues. Per germline, CDR1 ENHRY and CDR2 SYGVKD. The V end lost 8 bases, the J end lost 8 bases, and 21 bases lay between the germline ends. For the CDR3, the DNA is TGTGCCATCGGTCCCGCGGTCGCTGGCGGCGGCTACACCTTC. This encodes CAIGPAVAGGGYTF.